Listed below are T cell receptor beta chains from one sample, sequenced in a study of T cell responses to AZD1222 COVID-19 vaccine. The method was immunoSEQ multiplex PCR; TCRdb's version includes in-frame clones alone and lacks a portion of them. The table records about 130,000 clones, about nine tenths of them present only once. Specimen: peripheral blood, collected on day 0 of AZD1222 vaccination. The source of these receptors is an adult in good health. CDR3s include the opening cysteine and the closing phenylalanine or tryptophan. D genes are given only for firm matches. Clone size appears in some rows only: once, few, many, or a class for an expanded clone.

clone_size j_call v_call d_call cdr3_aa cdr3_nt
. TRBJ1-5 TRBV30 TRBD1 CAWSGQGTNNQPQHF TGTGCCTGGAGTGGACAGGGCACGAACAATCAGCCCCAGCATTTT
. TRBJ2-3 TRBV7-2 . CASSPTTDTQYF TGTGCCAGCAGCCCTACAACGGATACGCAGTATTTT
once TRBJ1-6 TRBV10-1 . CASRSSYNSPLHF TGCGCCAGTCGGAGCTCCTATAATTCACCCCTCCACTTT
few TRBJ2-2 TRBV4-1 TRBD1 CASSQGTGGRNTGELFF TGCGCCAGCAGCCAAGGGACAGGGGGAAGGAACACCGGGGAGCTGTTTTTT
. TRBJ2-3 TRBV5-4 . CASSQETGFQGDTQYF TGTGCCAGCAGCCAAGAAACAGGGTTCCAGGGAGATACGCAGTATTTT
. TRBJ1-5 TRBV11-2 . CASSAGRGPNQPQHF TGTGCCAGCAGCGCCGGCCGGGGTCCAAATCAGCCCCAGCATTTT
. TRBJ2-2 TRBV27 . CASSLKDPVPGELFF TGTGCCAGCAGTTTAAAGGACCCGGTACCCGGGGAGCTGTTTTTT
. TRBJ1-1 TRBV7-2 . CASSKRTENTEAFF TGTGCCAGCAGCAAGCGGACAGAAAACACTGAAGCTTTCTTT
. TRBJ1-5 TRBV5-1 TRBD1 CASAPGTGIGQQPQHF TGCGCCAGCGCCCCCGGGACAGGGATCGGCCAGCAGCCCCAGCATTTT
. TRBJ1-4 TRBV2 . CASSVQRVANEKLFF TGTGCCAGCAGCGTGCAGAGGGTAGCAAATGAAAAACTGTTTTTT
. TRBJ1-1 TRBV10-3 . CAITPDTWNTEAFF TGTGCCATCACCCCGGACACCTGGAACACTGAAGCTTTCTTT
. TRBJ1-3 TRBV15 . CATSRDRWGREGNTIYF TGTGCCACCAGCAGAGATAGGTGGGGCAGGGAAGGAAACACCATATATTTT
few TRBJ1-2 TRBV6-4 . CASSADTNYGYTF TGTGCCAGCAGTGCCGACACCAACTATGGCTACACCTTC
once TRBJ2-1 TRBV7-9 . CASSPQGHEQFF TGTGCCAGCAGCCCTCAGGGGCATGAGCAGTTCTTC
. TRBJ2-2 TRBV7-9 TRBD2 CASSPMTGGGAFGELFF TGTGCCAGCAGCCCCATGACTGGCGGGGGGGCCTTCGGGGAGCTGTTTTTT
. TRBJ1-2 TRBV6-5 . CASSYGGLDGYTF TGTGCCAGCAGTTATGGGGGGCTTGATGGCTACACCTTC
once TRBJ1-2 TRBV30 . CACGGGGPYGYTF TGTGCCTGTGGGGGGGGAGGCCCCTATGGCTACACCTTC
few TRBJ2-7 TRBV2 . CASTETQMSYEQYF TGTGCCAGCACCGAAACCCAGATGTCCTACGAGCAGTACTTC
. TRBJ1-2 TRBV12-3/TRBV12-4 TRBD1 CASSSDRGYGYTF TGTGCCAGCAGCTCGGACAGGGGCTATGGCTACACCTTC
. TRBJ2-7 TRBV5-1 TRBD1 CASSPTGSEQYF TGCGCCAGCAGCCCGACAGGGTCCGAGCAGTACTTC
. TRBJ1-2 TRBV6-5 . CASSYSVTTHGYTF TGTGCCAGCAGTTACTCGGTGACAACCCATGGCTACACCTTC
. TRBJ1-1 TRBV10-1 . CASSAVGVPEAFF TGCGCCAGCTCTGCGGTGGGGGTTCCTGAAGCTTTCTTT
. TRBJ1-2 TRBV7-9 TRBD1 CASRGVGTGVANYGYTF TGTGCCAGCAGAGGTGTGGGGACAGGCGTCGCTAACTATGGCTACACCTTC
. TRBJ2-3 TRBV5-6 TRBD2 CASSLQTSGATDTQYF TGTGCCAGCAGCTTACAGACTAGCGGGGCCACAGATACGCAGTATTTT
. TRBJ1-1 TRBV10-3 . CAISESTVWGTEAFF TGTGCCATCAGTGAGTCGACGGTTTGGGGTACTGAAGCTTTCTTT
. TRBJ1-1 TRBV7-9 . CASSFGTEAFF TGTGCCAGCAGCTTTGGCACTGAAGCTTTCTTT
. TRBJ2-1 TRBV20-1 . CSAKSHNEQFF TGCAGTGCCAAATCACACAATGAGCAGTTCTTC
. TRBJ1-5 TRBV6-2/TRBV6-3 . CASSYPQGNQPQHF TGTGCCAGCAGCTATCCACAGGGCAATCAGCCCCAGCATTTT
. TRBJ2-7 TRBV30 TRBD2 CAWTAGGYEQYF TGTGCCTGGACAGCGGGGGGCTACGAGCAGTACTTC
. TRBJ1-4 TRBV19 TRBD1 CASSMQETGSGKLFF TGTGCCAGTAGTATGCAGGAGACAGGGAGTGGCAAACTGTTTTTT
. TRBJ2-2 TRBV5-1 . CASRELERTGELFF TGCGCCAGCAGAGAGTTGGAACGGACCGGGGAGCTGTTTTTT
once TRBJ2-7 TRBV7-9 . CASSQDMSYEQYF TGTGCCAGCAGCCAGGACATGTCCTACGAGCAGTACTTC
. TRBJ1-5 TRBV6-2/TRBV6-3 TRBD1 CASSWTGSGQPQHF TGTGCCAGCAGCTGGACAGGGAGCGGTCAGCCCCAGCATTTT
. TRBJ1-6 TRBV2 . CASRANSPLHF TGTGCCAGCAGGGCTAATTCACCCCTCCACTTT
. TRBJ2-3 TRBV27 TRBD2 CASSPMTVTSGGARDTQYF TGTGCCAGCAGTCCGATGACTGTGACTAGCGGGGGGGCCCGGGATACGCAGTATTTT
once TRBJ2-7 TRBV4-2 . CASSQMANGGRSSYEQYF TGTGCCAGCAGCCAAATGGCTAACGGGGGGCGCAGCTCCTACGAGCAGTACTTC
. TRBJ2-1 TRBV7-9 . CASSHLGGFQGWHEQFF TGTGCCAGCAGCCACCTCGGTGGTTTCCAGGGATGGCATGAGCAGTTCTTC
. TRBJ2-1 TRBV18 . CASSPVGVEQFF TGTGCCAGCTCACCGGTCGGGGTCGAGCAGTTCTTC
. TRBJ1-1 TRBV4-2 . CASSQEWGSNTEAFF TGTGCCAGCAGCCAAGAATGGGGGTCGAACACTGAAGCTTTCTTT
. TRBJ1-2 TRBV5-5 TRBD1 CASSLKDRGLKDYGYTF TGTGCCAGCAGCTTGAAGGACAGGGGGCTTAAGGACTATGGCTACACCTTC
. TRBJ2-2 TRBV9 TRBD1 CASSVGGGDSGELFF TGTGCCAGCAGCGTAGGAGGGGGCGATTCCGGGGAGCTGTTTTTT
. TRBJ2-7 TRBV6-5 TRBD1 CASSFGQGSYEQYF TGTGCCAGCAGCTTTGGACAGGGATCCTACGAGCAGTACTTC
. TRBJ1-5 TRBV2 TRBD1 CASSQGQGNQPQHF TGTGCCAGCAGTCAAGGACAGGGCAATCAGCCCCAGCATTTT
. TRBJ2-2 TRBV5-4 TRBD2 CASSSRGAYTGELFF TGTGCCAGCAGCTCGCGGGGGGCCTACACCGGGGAGCTGTTTTTT
. TRBJ2-3 TRBV10-3 TRBD1 CATGTVGTDTQYF TGTGCCACCGGGACAGTCGGAACAGATACGCAGTATTTT
. TRBJ1-3 TRBV7-2 TRBD1 CASSSGGAGNTIYF TGTGCCAGCAGCTCAGGGGGTGCCGGAAACACCATATATTTT
once TRBJ2-3 TRBV7-2 . CASSFAGPTDTQYF TGTGCCAGCAGCTTCGCAGGCCCCACAGATACGCAGTATTTT
. TRBJ2-3 TRBV9 . CASSVGTVASLTDTQYF TGTGCCAGCAGCGTAGGGACCGTGGCTAGCCTAACAGATACGCAGTATTTT
once TRBJ2-7 TRBV10-3 . CASLESGNSYEQYF TGTGCCAGCCTCGAATCGGGGAATTCCTACGAGCAGTACTTC